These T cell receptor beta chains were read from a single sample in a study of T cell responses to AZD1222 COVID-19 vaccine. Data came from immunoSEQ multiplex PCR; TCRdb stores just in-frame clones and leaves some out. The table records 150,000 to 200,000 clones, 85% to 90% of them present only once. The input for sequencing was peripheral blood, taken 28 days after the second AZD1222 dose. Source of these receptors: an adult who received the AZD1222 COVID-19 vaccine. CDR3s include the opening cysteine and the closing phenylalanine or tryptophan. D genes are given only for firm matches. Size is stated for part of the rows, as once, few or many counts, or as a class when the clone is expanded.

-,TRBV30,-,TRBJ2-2,CAWSVDGGGKLFF,TGTGCCTGGAGTGTAGACGGTGGGGGTAAGCTGTTTTTT
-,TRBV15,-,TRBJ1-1,CATSSGPPNTEAFF,TGTGCCACCAGCTCAGGACCTCCGAACACTGAAGCTTTCTTT
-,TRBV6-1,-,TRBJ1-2,CASSESGLDRYYGYTF,TGTGCCAGCAGTGAAAGTGGTCTGGACAGATACTATGGCTACACCTTC
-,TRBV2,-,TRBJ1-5,CASSRTNSNQPQHF,TGTGCCAGCAGTAGAACTAATAGCAATCAGCCCCAGCATTTT
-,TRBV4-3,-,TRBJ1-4,CASSQDPRAGIGEKLFF,TGCGCCAGCAGCCAAGATCCAAGGGCAGGGATTGGTGAAAAACTGTTTTTT
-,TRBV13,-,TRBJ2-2,CASSPYREVGELFF,TGTGCCAGCAGCCCCTACAGGGAAGTCGGGGAGCTGTTTTTT
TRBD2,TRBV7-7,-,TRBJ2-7,CASSLVAGGPSEQYF,TGTGCTAGCAGCTTAGTCGCGGGGGGCCCTAGCGAGCAGTACTTC
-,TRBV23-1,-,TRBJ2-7,CASSPPRPRGWYEQYF,TGCGCCAGCAGTCCTCCCCGACCCAGGGGATGGTACGAGCAGTACTTC
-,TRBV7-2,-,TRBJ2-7,CASSLESPAGGYEQYF,TGTGCCAGCAGCTTAGAGTCCCCTGCCGGCGGTTACGAGCAGTACTTC
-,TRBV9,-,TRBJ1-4,CASSVTPSGEKLFF,TGTGCCAGCAGCGTAACCCCCTCCGGGGAAAAACTGTTTTTT
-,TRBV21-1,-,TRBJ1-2,CASSNLKTTGTGYGYTF,TGTGCCAGCAGCAATTTGAAAACTACCGGGACAGGGTATGGCTACACCTTC
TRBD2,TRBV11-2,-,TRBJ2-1,CASRYSGEANEQFF,TGTGCCAGCAGATACAGCGGGGAGGCTAATGAGCAGTTCTTC
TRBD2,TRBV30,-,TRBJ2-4,CAWSVMGTKKNIQYF,TGTGCCTGGAGTGTAATGGGGACTAAGAAAAACATTCAGTACTTC
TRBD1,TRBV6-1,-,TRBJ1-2,CASSERRTGNYGYTF,TGTGCCAGCAGTGAAAGGAGGACAGGCAACTATGGCTACACCTTC
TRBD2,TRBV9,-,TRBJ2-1,CASRLLPGLGSYNEQFF,TGTGCCAGCAGATTACTACCCGGACTAGGCTCCTACAATGAGCAGTTCTTC
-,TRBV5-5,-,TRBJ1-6,CASSRDNFKPYNSPLHF,TGTGCCAGCAGTCGAGACAATTTCAAGCCCTATAATTCACCCCTCCACTTT
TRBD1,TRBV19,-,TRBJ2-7,CASSPGQDKKADYEQYF,TGTGCCAGTAGTCCGGGACAGGACAAAAAGGCGGATTACGAGCAGTACTTC
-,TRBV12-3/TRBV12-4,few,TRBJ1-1,CASSRHMNTEAFF,TGTGCCAGCAGCCGTCACATGAACACTGAAGCTTTCTTT
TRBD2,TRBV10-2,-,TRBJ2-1,CASTGTSYNEQFF,TGCGCCAGCACCGGGACTAGCTACAATGAGCAGTTCTTC
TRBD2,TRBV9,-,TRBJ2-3,CASSAGRTSGDTDTQYF,TGTGCCAGCAGCGCCGGACGGACTAGCGGGGACACAGATACGCAGTATTTT
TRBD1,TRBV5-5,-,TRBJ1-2,CASSANRGPGYGYTF,TGTGCCAGCAGCGCGAACAGGGGGCCCGGCTATGGCTACACCTTC
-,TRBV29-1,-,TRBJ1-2,CSVGGADYGYTF,TGCAGCGTTGGAGGGGCGGACTATGGCTACACCTTC
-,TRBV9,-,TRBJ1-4,CASSVAGAGSEKLFF,TGTGCCAGCAGCGTAGCCGGGGCAGGGTCGGAAAAACTGTTTTTT
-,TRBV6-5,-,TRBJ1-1,CASSRDTAMNTEAFF,TGTGCCAGCAGTCGAGACACGGCAATGAACACTGAAGCTTTCTTT
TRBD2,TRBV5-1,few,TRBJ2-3,CASSFGLAGDTQYF,TGCGCCAGCAGCTTCGGACTAGCGGGGGATACGCAGTATTTT
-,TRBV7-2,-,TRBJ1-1,CATSVRMNTEAFF,TGTGCCACGTCGGTGAGAATGAACACTGAAGCTTTCTTT
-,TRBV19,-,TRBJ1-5,CASSWVDQPQHF,TGTGCCAGTAGTTGGGTGGATCAGCCCCAGCATTTT
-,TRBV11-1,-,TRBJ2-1,CASSFSRGYNEQFF,TGTGCCAGCAGCTTTTCCCGCGGTTACAATGAGCAGTTCTTC
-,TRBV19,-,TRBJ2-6,CASSIPFWGTIPSSGANVLTF,TGTGCCAGTAGTATCCCTTTTTGGGGGACGATACCCAGCTCTGGGGCCAACGTCCTGACTTTC
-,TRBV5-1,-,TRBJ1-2,CASSLGDPYGYTF,TGCGCCAGCAGCTTGGGTGATCCCTATGGCTACACCTTC
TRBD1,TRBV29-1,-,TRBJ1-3,CSVDPTGDGNTIYF,TGCAGCGTTGACCCGACAGGGGATGGAAACACCATATATTTT